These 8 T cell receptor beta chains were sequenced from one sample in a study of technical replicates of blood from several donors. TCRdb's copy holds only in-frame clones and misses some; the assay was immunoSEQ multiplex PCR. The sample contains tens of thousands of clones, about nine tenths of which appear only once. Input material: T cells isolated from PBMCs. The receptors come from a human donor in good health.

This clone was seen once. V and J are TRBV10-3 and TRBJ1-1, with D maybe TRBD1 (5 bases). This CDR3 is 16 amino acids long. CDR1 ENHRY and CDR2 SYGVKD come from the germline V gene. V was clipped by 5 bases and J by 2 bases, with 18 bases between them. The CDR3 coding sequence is TGTGCCATCAGTTTAGACAGAAGCTTATCCAACACTGAAGCTTTCTTT. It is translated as CAISLDRSLSNTEAFF.

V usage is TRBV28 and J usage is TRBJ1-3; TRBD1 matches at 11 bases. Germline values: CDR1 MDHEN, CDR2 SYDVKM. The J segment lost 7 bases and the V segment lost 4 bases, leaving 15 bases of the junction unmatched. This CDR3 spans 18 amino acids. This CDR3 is CASSSGQGAVLFGNTIYF. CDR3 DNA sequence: TGTGCCAGCAGTTCCGGACAGGGGGCTGTACTCTTTGGGAACACCATATATTTT.

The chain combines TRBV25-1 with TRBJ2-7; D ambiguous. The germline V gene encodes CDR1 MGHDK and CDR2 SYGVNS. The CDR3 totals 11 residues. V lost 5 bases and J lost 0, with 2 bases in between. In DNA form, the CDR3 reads TGTGCCAGCAGTCACTCCTACGAGCAGTACTTC. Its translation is CASSHSYEQYF.

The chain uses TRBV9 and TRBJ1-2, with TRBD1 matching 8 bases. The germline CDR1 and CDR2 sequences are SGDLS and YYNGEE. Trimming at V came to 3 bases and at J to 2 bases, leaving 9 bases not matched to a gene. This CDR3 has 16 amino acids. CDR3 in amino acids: CASSGVSGTGNYGYTF. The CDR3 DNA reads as TGTGCCAGCAGCGGAGTCTCGGGGACAGGCAACTATGGCTACACCTTC.

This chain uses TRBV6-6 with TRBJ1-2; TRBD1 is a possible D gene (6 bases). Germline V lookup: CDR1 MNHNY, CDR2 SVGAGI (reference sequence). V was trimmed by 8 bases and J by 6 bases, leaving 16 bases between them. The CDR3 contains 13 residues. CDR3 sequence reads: CASGEGEYNGYTF. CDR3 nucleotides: TGTGCCAGCGGTGAGGGGGAGTACAATGGCTACACCTTC.

The CDR3 is CASRGHQVFYGYTF. As DNA, the CDR3 is TGTGCCAGCAGGGGACATCAGGTCTTCTATGGCTACACCTTC. The gene calls are TRBV28 and TRBJ1-2, with a tentative D call TRBD1 (6 bases). The CDR3 extends over 14 amino acids. Trimming took 6 bases from V and 4 from J, leaving 15 bases between them. CDR1 and CDR2 (germline): MDHEN, SYDVKM.

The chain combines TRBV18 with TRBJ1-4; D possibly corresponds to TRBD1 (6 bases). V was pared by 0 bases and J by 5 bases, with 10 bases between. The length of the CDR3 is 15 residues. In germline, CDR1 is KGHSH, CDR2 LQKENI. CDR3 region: CASSPPGTGNEKLFF. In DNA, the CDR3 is TGTGCCAGCTCACCACCGGGAACAGGGAATGAAAAACTGTTTTTT.

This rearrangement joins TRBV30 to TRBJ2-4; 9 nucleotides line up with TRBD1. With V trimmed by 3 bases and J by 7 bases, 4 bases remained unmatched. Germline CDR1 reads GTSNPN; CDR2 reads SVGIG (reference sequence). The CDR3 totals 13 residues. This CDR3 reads CAWSADRGNIQYF. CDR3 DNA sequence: TGTGCCTGGAGCGCCGACAGGGGGAACATTCAGTACTTC. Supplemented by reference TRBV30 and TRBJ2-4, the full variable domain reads SQTIHQWPATLVQPVGSPLSLECTVEGTSNPNLYWYRQAAGRGLQLLFYSVGIGQISSEVPQNLSASRPQDRQFILSSKKLLLSDSGFYLCAWSADRGNIQYFGAGTRLSVL.